This T cell receptor (beta chain) was sequenced in a study of T-cell reconstitution after alpha-beta-depleted transplantation in children. CDR3 length: 17 residues. Trimming stripped 5 bases from V and 1 base from J, with 21 bases between. Per germline, CDR1 SEHNR and CDR2 FQNEAQ (reference sequence). This clonotype was recorded at least ten times. During its preparation, the TCRbeta library received unique molecular identifiers. In TCRdb, the PCR reads were re-called with MiXCR into one record per CDR3 protein. The data contain 19,000 or so distinct CDR3 sequences, approximately 13% of them singletons.

The rearrangement links TRBV7-9 to TRBJ2-7, with D maybe TRBD2 (5 bases). The source material was PBMCs, mostly from graft donor cells, sampled 60 days after TCRalphabeta/CD19-depleted stem cell transplant. The source is a female patient aged 2-9 years who had a stem cell transplant for congenital amegakaryocytic thrombocytopenia, so the T cells may come from the graft donor. The CDR3 nucleotides are TGTGCCAGCAGCCTCCTCCGCGGGCCCGCGAGGTCCTACGAGCAGTACTTC. Translating it yields CASSLLRGPARSYEQYF. The full variable domain, with the rest looked up from reference TRBV7-9 and TRBJ2-7, is DTGVSQNPRHKITKRGQNVTFRCDPISEHNRLYWYRQTLGQGPEFLTYFQNEAQLEKSRLLSDRFSAERPKGSFSTLEIQRTEQGDSAMYLCASSLLRGPARSYEQYFGPGTRLTVT.